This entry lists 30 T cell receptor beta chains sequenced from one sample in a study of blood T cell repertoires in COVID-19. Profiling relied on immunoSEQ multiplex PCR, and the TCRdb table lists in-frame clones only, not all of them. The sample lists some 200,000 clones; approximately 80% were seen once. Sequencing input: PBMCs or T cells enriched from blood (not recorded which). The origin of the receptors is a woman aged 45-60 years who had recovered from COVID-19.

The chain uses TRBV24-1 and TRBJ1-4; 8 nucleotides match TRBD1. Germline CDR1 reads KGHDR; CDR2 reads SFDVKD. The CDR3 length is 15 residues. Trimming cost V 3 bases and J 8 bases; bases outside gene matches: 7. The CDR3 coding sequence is TGTGCCACCAGTGATCCCGGGACAGGTGGAGAAAAACTGTTTTTT. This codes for CATSDPGTGGEKLFF.

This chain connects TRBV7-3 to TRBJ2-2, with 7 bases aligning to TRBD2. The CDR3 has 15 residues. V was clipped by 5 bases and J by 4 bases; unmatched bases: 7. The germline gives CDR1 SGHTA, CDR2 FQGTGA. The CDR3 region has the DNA TGTGCCAGCAGCCGCGGCGGGAGTTCCACCGGGGAGCTGTTTTTT. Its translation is CASSRGGSSTGELFF.

CDR3 sequence: CASSLQGGKQPQHF. CDR3 DNA: TGTGCCAGCAGCTTACAGGGTGGTAAGCAGCCCCAGCATTTT. V gene TRBV7-2 combines with J gene TRBJ1-5, with D perhaps TRBD1 (5 bases). The germline V and J ends were trimmed by 2 bases and 7 bases, with 12 bases remaining between them. The germline gives CDR1 SGHTA, CDR2 FQGNSA. This CDR3 has 14 amino acids.

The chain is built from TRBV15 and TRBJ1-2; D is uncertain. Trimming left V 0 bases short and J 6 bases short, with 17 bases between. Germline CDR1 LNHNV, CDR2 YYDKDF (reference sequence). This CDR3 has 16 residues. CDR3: CATSREDAVRVDGYTF. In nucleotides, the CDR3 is TGTGCCACCAGCAGAGAGGACGCGGTGCGGGTAGATGGCTACACCTTC.

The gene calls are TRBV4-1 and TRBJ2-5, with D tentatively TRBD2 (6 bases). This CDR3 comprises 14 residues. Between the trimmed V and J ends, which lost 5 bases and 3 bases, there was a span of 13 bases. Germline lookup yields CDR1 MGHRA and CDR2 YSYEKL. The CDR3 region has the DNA TGCGCCAGCAGCTACTACTCGGGGGAAGAGACCCAGTACTTC. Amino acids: CASSYYSGEETQYF.

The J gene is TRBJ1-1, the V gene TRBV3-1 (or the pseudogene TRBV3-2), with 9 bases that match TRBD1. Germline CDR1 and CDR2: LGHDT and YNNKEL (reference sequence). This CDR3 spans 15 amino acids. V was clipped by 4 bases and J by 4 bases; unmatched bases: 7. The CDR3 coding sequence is TGTGCCAGCAGCCCCCAACAGGGGGCGGGCACTGAAGCTTTCTTT. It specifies CASSPQQGAGTEAFF.

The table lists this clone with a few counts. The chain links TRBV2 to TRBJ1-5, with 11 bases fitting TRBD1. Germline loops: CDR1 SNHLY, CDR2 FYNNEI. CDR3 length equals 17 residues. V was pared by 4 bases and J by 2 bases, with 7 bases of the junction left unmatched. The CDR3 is CASSAGTGGWGNQPQHF. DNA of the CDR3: TGTGCCAGCAGTGCCGGGACAGGGGGTTGGGGCAATCAGCCCCAGCATTTT.

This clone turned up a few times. The CDR3 is CASSRLAIGSYEQYF. As DNA, the CDR3 is TGTGCCAGCAGCCGATTAGCGATTGGGTCCTACGAGCAGTACTTC. The chain uses TRBV28 and TRBJ2-7, with D possibly TRBD2 on 5 matching bases. V lost 6 bases to trimming and J lost 1 base, with 16 bases between them. The CDR3 consists of 15 residues. The germline V gene encodes CDR1 MDHEN and CDR2 SYDVKM.

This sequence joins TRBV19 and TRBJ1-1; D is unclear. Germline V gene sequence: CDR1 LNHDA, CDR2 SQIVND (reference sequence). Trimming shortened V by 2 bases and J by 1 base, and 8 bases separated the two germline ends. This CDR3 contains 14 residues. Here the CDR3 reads CASSISTRNTEAFF. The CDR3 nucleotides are TGTGCCAGTAGTATATCCACACGGAACACTGAAGCTTTCTTT.

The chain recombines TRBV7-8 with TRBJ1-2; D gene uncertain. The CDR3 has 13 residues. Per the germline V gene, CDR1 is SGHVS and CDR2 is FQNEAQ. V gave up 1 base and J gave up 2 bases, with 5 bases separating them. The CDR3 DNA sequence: TGTGCCAGCAGCTTAGGCCAGAACTATGGCTACACCTTC. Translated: CASSLGQNYGYTF.

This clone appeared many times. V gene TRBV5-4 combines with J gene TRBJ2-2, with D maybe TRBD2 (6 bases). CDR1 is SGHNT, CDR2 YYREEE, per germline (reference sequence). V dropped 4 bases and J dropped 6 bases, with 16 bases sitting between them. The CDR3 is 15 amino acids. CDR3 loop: CASSRRDSIAGELFF. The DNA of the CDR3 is TGTGCCAGCAGCCGCAGGGACTCCATCGCCGGGGAGCTGTTTTTT.

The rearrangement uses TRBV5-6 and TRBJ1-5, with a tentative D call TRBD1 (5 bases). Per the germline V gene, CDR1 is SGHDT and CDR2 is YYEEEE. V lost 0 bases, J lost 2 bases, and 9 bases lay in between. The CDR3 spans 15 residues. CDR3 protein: CASSLALQGNQPQHF. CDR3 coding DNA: TGTGCCAGCAGCTTGGCCCTACAGGGCAATCAGCCCCAGCATTTT.

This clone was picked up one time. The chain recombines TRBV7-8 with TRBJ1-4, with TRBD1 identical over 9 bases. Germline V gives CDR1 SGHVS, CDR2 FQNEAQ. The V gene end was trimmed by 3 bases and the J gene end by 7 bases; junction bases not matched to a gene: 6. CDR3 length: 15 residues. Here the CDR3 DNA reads TGTGCCAGCAGCTTCCGGGGACAGGGATTTGAAAAACTGTTTTTT. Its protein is CASSFRGQGFEKLFF.

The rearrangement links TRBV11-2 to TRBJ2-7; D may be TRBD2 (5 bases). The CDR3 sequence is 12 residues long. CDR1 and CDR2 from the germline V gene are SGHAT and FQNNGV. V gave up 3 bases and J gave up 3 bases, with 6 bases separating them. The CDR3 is CASSFGSYEQYF. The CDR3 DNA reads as TGTGCCAGCAGCTTTGGGAGCTACGAGCAGTACTTC.

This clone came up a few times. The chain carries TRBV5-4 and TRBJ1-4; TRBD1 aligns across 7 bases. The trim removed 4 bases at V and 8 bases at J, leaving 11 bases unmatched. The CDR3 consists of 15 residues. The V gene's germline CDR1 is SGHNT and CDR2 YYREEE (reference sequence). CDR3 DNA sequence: TGTGCCAGCAGCCCGGGAGGGACAGCAGGGGAAAAACTGTTTTTT. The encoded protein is CASSPGGTAGEKLFF. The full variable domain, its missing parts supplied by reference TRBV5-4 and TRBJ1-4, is ETGVTQSPTHLIKTRGQQVTLRCSSQSGHNTVSWYQQALGQGPQFIFQYYREEENGRGNFPPRFSGLQFPNYSSELNVNALELDDSALYLCASSPGGTAGEKLFFGSGTQLSVL.

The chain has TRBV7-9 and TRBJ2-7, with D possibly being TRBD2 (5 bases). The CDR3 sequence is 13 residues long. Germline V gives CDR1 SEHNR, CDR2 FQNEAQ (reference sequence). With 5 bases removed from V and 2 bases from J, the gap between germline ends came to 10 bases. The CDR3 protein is CASSQEGTYEQYF. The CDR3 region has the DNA TGTGCCAGCAGCCAAGAGGGAACCTACGAGCAGTACTTC.

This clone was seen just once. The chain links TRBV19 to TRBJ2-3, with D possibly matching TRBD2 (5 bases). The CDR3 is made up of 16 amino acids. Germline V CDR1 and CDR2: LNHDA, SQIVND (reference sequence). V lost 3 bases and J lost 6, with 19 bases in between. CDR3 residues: CASSISALPGGDTQYF. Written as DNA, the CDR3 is TGTGCCAGTAGTATCTCCGCGCTCCCCGGAGGCGATACGCAGTATTTT. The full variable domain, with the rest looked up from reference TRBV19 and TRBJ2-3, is DGGITQSPKYLFRKEGQNVTLSCEQNLNHDAMYWYRQDPGQGLRLIYYSQIVNDFQKGDIAEGYSVSREKKESFPLTVTSAQKNPTAFYLCASSISALPGGDTQYFGPGTRLTVL.

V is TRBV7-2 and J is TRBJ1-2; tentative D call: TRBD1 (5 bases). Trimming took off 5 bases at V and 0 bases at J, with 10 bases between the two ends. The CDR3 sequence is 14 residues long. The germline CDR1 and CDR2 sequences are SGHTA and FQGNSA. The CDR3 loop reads CASSDRGTNYGYTF. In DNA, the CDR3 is TGTGCCAGCAGCGACCGGGGGACTAACTATGGCTACACCTTC.

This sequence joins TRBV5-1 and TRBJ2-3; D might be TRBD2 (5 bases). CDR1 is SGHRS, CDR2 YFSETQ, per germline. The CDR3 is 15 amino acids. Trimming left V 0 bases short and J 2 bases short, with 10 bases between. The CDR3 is CASSLAGIATDTQYF. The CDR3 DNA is TGCGCCAGCAGCTTGGCCGGGATAGCCACAGATACGCAGTATTTT.

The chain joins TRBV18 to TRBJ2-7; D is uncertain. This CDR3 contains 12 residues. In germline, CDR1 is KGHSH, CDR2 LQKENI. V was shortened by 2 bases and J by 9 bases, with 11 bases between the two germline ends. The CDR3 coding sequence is TGTGCCAGCTCACCAGACTCCACCGGGCAGTACTTC. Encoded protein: CASSPDSTGQYF.

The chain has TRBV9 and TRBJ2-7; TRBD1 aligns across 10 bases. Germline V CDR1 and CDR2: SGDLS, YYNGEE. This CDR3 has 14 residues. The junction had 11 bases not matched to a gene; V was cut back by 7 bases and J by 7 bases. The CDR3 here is CASGHGTGDGEQYF. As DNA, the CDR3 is TGTGCCAGCGGTCACGGGACAGGGGATGGGGAGCAGTACTTC.

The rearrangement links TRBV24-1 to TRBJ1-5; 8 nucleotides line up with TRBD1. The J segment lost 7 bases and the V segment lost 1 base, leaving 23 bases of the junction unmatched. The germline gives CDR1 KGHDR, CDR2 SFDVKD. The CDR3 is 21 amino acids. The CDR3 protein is CATSDFVGPRGRGLVWQPQHF. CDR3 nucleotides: TGTGCCACCAGTGATTTTGTGGGGCCGAGGGGCAGGGGGCTCGTTTGGCAGCCCCAGCATTTT.

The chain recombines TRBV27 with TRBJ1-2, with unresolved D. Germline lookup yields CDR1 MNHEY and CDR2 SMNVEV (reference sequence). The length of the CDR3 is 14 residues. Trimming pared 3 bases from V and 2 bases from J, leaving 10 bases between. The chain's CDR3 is CASSLAGNNYGYTF. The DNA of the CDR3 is TGTGCCAGCAGTTTGGCAGGAAACAACTATGGCTACACCTTC.

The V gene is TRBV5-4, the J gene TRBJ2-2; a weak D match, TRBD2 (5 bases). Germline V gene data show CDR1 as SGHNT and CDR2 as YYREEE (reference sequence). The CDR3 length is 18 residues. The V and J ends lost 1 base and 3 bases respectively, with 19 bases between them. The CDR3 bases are TGTGCCAGCAGCTTGTCGGGGATGTCCGTGCGCGACACCGGGGAGCTGTTTTTT. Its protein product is CASSLSGMSVRDTGELFF. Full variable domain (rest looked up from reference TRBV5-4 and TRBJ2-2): ETGVTQSPTHLIKTRGQQVTLRCSSQSGHNTVSWYQQALGQGPQFIFQYYREEENGRGNFPPRFSGLQFPNYSSELNVNALELDDSALYLCASSLSGMSVRDTGELFFGEGSRLTVL.

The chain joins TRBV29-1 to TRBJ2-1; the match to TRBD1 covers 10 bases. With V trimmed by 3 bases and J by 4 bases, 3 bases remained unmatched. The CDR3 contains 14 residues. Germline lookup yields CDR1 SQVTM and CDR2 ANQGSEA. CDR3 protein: CSVEAGQGYNEQFF. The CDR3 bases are TGCAGCGTTGAGGCGGGACAGGGGTACAATGAGCAGTTCTTC.

CDR3 residues: CASSQGWTAYEQYF. CDR3 DNA: TGCGCCAGCAGCCAAGGCTGGACAGCATACGAGCAGTACTTC. The rearrangement joins TRBV4-1 to TRBJ2-7; maybe TRBD1 (6 bases). Trimming left V 1 base short and J 4 bases short, with 11 bases between. CDR3 length: 14 residues. Germline CDR1 and CDR2: MGHRA and YSYEKL.

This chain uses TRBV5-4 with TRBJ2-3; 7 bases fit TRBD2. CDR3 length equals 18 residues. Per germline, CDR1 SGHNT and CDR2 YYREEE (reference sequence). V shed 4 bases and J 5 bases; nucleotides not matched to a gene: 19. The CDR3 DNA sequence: TGTGCCAGCAGCCCCCGTAGCAAGTATGGGGCGGGAGAAGATACGCAGTATTTT. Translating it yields CASSPRSKYGAGEDTQYF.

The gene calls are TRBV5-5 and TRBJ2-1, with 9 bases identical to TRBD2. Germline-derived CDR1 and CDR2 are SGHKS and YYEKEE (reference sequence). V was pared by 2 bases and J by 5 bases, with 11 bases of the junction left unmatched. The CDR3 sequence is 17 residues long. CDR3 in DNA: TGTGCCAGCAGCTTTCATGCGTGGCGGGAGGGCAACAATGAGCAGTTCTTC. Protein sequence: CASSFHAWREGNNEQFF. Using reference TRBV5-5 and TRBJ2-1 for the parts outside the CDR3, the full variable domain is DAGVTQSPTHLIKTRGQQVTLRCSPISGHKSVSWYQQVLGQGPQFIFQYYEKEERGRGNFPDRFSARQFPNYSSELNVNALLLGDSALYLCASSFHAWREGNNEQFFGPGTRLTVL.

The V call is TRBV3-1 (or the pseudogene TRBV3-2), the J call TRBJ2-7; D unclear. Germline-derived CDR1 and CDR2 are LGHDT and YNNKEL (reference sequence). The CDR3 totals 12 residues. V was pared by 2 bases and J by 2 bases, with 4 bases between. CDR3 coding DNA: TGTGCCAGCAGCCAACTAACCTACGAGCAGTACTTC. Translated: CASSQLTYEQYF.

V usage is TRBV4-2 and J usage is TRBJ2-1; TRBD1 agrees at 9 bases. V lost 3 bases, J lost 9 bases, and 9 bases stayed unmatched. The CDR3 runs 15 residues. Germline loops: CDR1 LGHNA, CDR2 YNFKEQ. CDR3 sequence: CASSQEQGARGEQFF. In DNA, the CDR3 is TGTGCCAGCAGCCAGGAACAGGGGGCGCGGGGTGAGCAGTTCTTC.